The clone carrying this T cell receptor (beta chain) was counted many times. No antigen is known for it. From RNA transcripts, TCR beta CDR3 regions were amplified. Initially, a first-round RT-PCR of the TCR CDR3 employed the HTBI primer set. TCRdb called the multiplex PCR reads again in MiXCR, with one record for every CDR3 protein. This sample has around 540,000 distinct CDR3 sequences, with 15% to 20% found just once. This entry is derived from a study of T cells in Graves' hyperthyroidism and ophthalmopathy. Overall study: Peripheral blood was obtained at initial diagnosis, preceding any treatment.

Overall study results and limits: Progression to ophthalmopathy was predicted a median of about 6.6 months early. Through a model of 13 V-J features, ophthalmopathy was separated from stable hyperthyroidism.

V gave up 2 bases and J gave up 2 bases, with 9 bases separating them. The CDR3 is 14 amino acids. Germline CDR1 is KGHSH and CDR2 is LQKENI. The material sequenced was blood. The chain carries TRBV18 and TRBJ2-5, with D hard to call. This sequence originates from a woman aged 25 to 45 with Graves' ophthalmopathy. Here the CDR3 reads CASSPRLTQETQYF. CDR3 bases: TGTGCCAGCTCACCAAGGCTAACACAAGAGACCCAGTACTTC.